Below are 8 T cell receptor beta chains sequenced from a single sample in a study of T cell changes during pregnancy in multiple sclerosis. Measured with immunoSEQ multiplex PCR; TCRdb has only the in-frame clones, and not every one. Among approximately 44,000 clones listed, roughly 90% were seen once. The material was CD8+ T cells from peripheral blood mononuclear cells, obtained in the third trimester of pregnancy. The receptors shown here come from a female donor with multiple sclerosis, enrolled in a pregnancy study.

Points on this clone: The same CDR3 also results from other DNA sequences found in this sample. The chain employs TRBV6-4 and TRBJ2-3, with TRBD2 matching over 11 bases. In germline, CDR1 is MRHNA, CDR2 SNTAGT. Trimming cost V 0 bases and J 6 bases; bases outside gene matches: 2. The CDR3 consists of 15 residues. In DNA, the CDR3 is TGTGCCAGCAGTGACTCTAGCGGGGGGGCCGATACGCAGTATTTT. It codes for CASSDSSGGADTQYF.

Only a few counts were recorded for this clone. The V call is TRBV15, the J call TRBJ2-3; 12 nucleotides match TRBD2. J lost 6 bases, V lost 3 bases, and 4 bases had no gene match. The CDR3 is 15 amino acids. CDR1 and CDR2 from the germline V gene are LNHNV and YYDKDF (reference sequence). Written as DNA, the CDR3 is TGTGCCACCAGCAGTCTAGCGGGGGGGCCTGATACGCAGTATTTT. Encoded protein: CATSSLAGGPDTQYF.

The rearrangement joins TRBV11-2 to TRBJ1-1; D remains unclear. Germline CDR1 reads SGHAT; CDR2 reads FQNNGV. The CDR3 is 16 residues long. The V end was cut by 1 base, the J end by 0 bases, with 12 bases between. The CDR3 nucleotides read TGTGCCAGCAGCTTAGGCTACGGTTTTCTGAACACTGAAGCTTTCTTT. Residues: CASSLGYGFLNTEAFF.

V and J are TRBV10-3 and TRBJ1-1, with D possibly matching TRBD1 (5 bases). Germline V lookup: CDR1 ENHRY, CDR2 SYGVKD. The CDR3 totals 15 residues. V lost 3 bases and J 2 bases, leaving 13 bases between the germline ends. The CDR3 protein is CAISDKSQGNTEAFF. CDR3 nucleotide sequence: TGTGCCATCAGTGACAAATCGCAGGGAAACACTGAAGCTTTCTTT.

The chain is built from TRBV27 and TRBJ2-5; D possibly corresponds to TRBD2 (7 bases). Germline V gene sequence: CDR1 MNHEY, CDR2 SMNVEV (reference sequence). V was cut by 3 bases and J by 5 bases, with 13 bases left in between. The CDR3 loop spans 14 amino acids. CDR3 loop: CASSLGGGGETQYF. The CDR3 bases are TGTGCCAGCAGTTTGGGGGGGGGCGGCGAGACCCAGTACTTC.

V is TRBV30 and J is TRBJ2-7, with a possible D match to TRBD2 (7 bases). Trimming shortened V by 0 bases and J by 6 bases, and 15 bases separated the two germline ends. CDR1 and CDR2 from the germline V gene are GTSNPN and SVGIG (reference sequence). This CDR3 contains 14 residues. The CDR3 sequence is CAWSVGAGAPEQYF. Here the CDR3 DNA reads TGTGCCTGGAGTGTCGGGGCGGGGGCCCCCGAGCAGTACTTC.

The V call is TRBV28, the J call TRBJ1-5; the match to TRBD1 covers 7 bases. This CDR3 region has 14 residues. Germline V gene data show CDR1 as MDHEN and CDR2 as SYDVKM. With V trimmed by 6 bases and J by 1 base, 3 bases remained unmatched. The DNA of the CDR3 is TGTGCCAGCAGACCGACAGGGAGCAATCAGCCCCAGCATTTT. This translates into CASRPTGSNQPQHF.

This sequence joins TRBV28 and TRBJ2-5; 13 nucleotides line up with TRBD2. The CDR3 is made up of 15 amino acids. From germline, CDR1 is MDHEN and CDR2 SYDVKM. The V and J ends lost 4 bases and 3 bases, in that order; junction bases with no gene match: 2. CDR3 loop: CASSWTSGSEETQYF. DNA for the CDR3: TGTGCCAGCAGTTGGACTAGCGGGAGTGAAGAGACCCAGTACTTC.